The 17 T cell receptor beta chains in this list originate from one sample, sequenced in a study of shared clonotypes between healthy human individuals. The data were produced by immunoSEQ multiplex PCR, yet TCRdb's version contains in-frame clones alone and is incomplete. Of about 550,000 clones in the sample, roughly 96% were seen once. Positively selected for CCR7, the CD45RO-negative cells used as naive CD8 cells excluded terminally differentiated effector memory CD45RA+ cells. Sample: naive CD8+ T cells sorted from blood. These receptors all come from a woman aged 25-40 years in good health.

This clone was detected once. The chain links TRBV28 to TRBJ2-7; D is uncertain. Trimming removed 2 bases from V and 4 bases from J, with 12 bases in between. This CDR3 region has 14 residues. The germline V gene has CDR1 MDHEN and CDR2 SYDVKM. CDR3 in amino acids: CASSLIPGSYEQYF. CDR3 DNA: TGTGCCAGCAGTTTAATTCCGGGCTCTTACGAGCAGTACTTC.

In this sample, this clone turned up a few times. The chain combines TRBV19 with TRBJ2-1; D may be TRBD2 (5 bases). Trimming cost V 3 bases and J 0 bases, with 6 bases left between them. CDR1 is LNHDA and CDR2 is SQIVND in the germline V gene (reference sequence). The CDR3 contains 14 residues. CDR3 amino acids: CASSIRDSYNEQFF. CDR3 bases: TGTGCCAGTAGTATTCGGGACTCCTACAATGAGCAGTTCTTC.

The CDR3 loop is CASSSETGFNQPQHF. The CDR3, as DNA: TGTGCCAGTAGTAGTGAGACAGGCTTCAATCAGCCCCAGCATTTT. The genes are TRBV19 and TRBJ1-5, with TRBD1 as a possible D gene (6 bases). V was pared by 4 bases and J by 3 bases, with 13 bases between. This CDR3 region has 15 residues. Germline values: CDR1 LNHDA, CDR2 SQIVND (reference sequence).

This clone occurred once. The V call is TRBV28, the J call TRBJ2-7; tentatively, D is TRBD1 or TRBD2 (5 bases each). Between the trimmed V and J ends, which lost 6 bases and 3 bases, there was a span of 15 bases. The germline V gene has CDR1 MDHEN and CDR2 SYDVKM. CDR3 length equals 14 residues. CDR3: CASRLPGPVYEQYF. Here the CDR3 DNA reads TGTGCCAGCAGGTTACCGGGGCCTGTCTACGAGCAGTACTTC.

The chain joins TRBV9 to TRBJ2-1; TRBD2 agrees at 10 bases. J was trimmed by 4 bases and V by 3 bases; bases with no gene match: 7. Germline V gene sequence: CDR1 SGDLS, CDR2 YYNGEE. This CDR3 contains 16 residues. CDR3 protein: CASSGTGLAKYNEQFF. Written as DNA, the CDR3 is TGTGCCAGCAGCGGGACGGGACTAGCGAAATACAATGAGCAGTTCTTC.

V and J are TRBV19 and TRBJ2-7, with TRBD1 matching 8 bases. Germline CDR1 is LNHDA and CDR2 is SQIVND (reference sequence). Trimming took 5 bases from V and 2 from J; bases not matched to a gene: 8. There are 15 residues in the CDR3. CDR3 sequence (DNA): TGTGCCAGTAGTGAGGGGACAGGCGGAACCTACGAGCAGTACTTC. It translates to CASSEGTGGTYEQYF.

This chain uses TRBV7-2 with TRBJ2-7; the D gene is possibly TRBD2 (6 bases). The CDR3 spans 13 residues. V dropped 7 bases and J dropped 4 bases, with 14 bases sitting between them. Germline V CDR1 and CDR2: SGHTA, FQGNSA. The CDR3 region has the DNA TGTGCCAGCACCACGCTGGGACTTTACGAGCAGTACTTC. This codes for CASTTLGLYEQYF.

This chain uses TRBV7-9 with TRBJ2-7, with 15 bases fitting TRBD2. The germline V gene has CDR1 SEHNR and CDR2 FQNEAQ (reference sequence). The CDR3 is made up of 16 amino acids. Trimming took 8 bases from V and 2 from J; bases not matched to a gene: 7. CDR3: CASELRTSGRAYEQYF. The DNA of the CDR3 is TGTGCCAGCGAGCTTAGGACTAGCGGGAGGGCCTACGAGCAGTACTTC. The variable domain in full, with the rest retrieved from reference TRBV7-9 and TRBJ2-7, is DTGVSQNPRHKITKRGQNVTFRCDPISEHNRLYWYRQTLGQGPEFLTYFQNEAQLEKSRLLSDRFSAERPKGSFSTLEIQRTEQGDSAMYLCASELRTSGRAYEQYFGPGTRLTVT.

This rearrangement joins TRBV5-1 to TRBJ2-1; D not resolved. V shed 0 bases and J shed 1 base, with 14 bases lying between them. The CDR3 runs to 17 residues. In germline, CDR1 is SGHRS, CDR2 YFSETQ. The CDR3 reads CASSLALQLLSYNEQFF. CDR3 DNA: TGCGCCAGCAGCTTGGCCCTACAGCTGCTATCCTACAATGAGCAGTTCTTC.

J is TRBJ2-7 and V is TRBV5-6; 9 bases agree with TRBD1. The V gene end was trimmed by 3 bases and the J gene end by 6 bases; junction bases not matched to a gene: 10. This CDR3 comprises 15 residues. CDR1 is SGHDT, CDR2 YYEEEE, per germline. The CDR3 here is CASSYGTGRGSEQYF. In DNA form, the CDR3 reads TGTGCCAGCAGCTACGGGACAGGGCGAGGTTCCGAGCAGTACTTC.

The V gene is TRBV27, the J gene TRBJ1-3; D gene ambiguous. V was trimmed by 4 bases and J by 0 bases, leaving 10 bases between them. The CDR3 spans 15 residues. Looked up from germline, CDR1 is MNHEY and CDR2 is SMNVEV (reference sequence). The CDR3 DNA is TGTGCCAGCAGTTCCCCCGGAGACTCTGGAAACACCATATATTTT. This codes for CASSSPGDSGNTIYF.

The rearrangement uses TRBV28 and TRBJ2-1; 9 nucleotides align to TRBD2. CDR1 MDHEN and CDR2 SYDVKM come from the germline V gene. The CDR3 sequence is 15 residues long. V was clipped by 0 bases and J by 7 bases; unmatched bases: 4. CDR3 in amino acids: CASSLWLAGTNEQFF. CDR3 sequence (DNA): TGTGCCAGCAGTTTATGGCTAGCGGGAACAAATGAGCAGTTCTTC.

This chain joins TRBV27 and TRBJ2-2, with a possible D match to TRBD2 (6 bases). Germline V gives CDR1 MNHEY, CDR2 SMNVEV (reference sequence). This CDR3 contains 16 residues. V shed 2 bases and J shed 4 bases, with 14 bases lying between them. The CDR3 is CASSLTRLVPTGELFF. The DNA of the CDR3 is TGTGCCAGCAGTTTAACCCGACTAGTCCCCACCGGGGAGCTGTTTTTT.

The rearrangement links TRBV4-1 to TRBJ2-1, with 11 nucleotides matching TRBD2. With V trimmed by 3 bases and J by 5 bases, 9 bases remained unmatched. The CDR3 is 17 residues long. Looked up from germline, CDR1 is MGHRA and CDR2 is YSYEKL. The CDR3 region has the DNA TGCGCCAGCAGCCATTTAGGACTAGCGGGTTTCCACAATGAGCAGTTCTTC. Its translation: CASSHLGLAGFHNEQFF.

CDR3 nucleotide sequence: TGTGCCAGCAGTTTTGGAGGACCCCTTTACAATGAGCAGTTCTTC. This codes for CASSFGGPLYNEQFF. V usage is TRBV28 and J usage is TRBJ2-1, with D tentatively TRBD2 (5 bases). Trimming removed 3 bases at V and 4 bases at J, with 13 bases between. Germline V gene data show CDR1 as MDHEN and CDR2 as SYDVKM. The CDR3 is 15 residues long. Looking up the rest from reference TRBV28 and TRBJ2-1 gives the full variable domain: DVKVTQSSRYLVKRTGEKVFLECVQDMDHENMFWYRQDPGLGLRLIYFSYDVKMKEKGDIPEGYSVSREKKERFSLILESASTNQTSMYLCASSFGGPLYNEQFFGPGTRLTVL.

This chain joins TRBV1 and TRBJ2-7; TRBD2, the table's D call, was not compared with the DNA. TRBV1 is labeled a pseudogene. This CDR3 is 12 amino acids long. This CDR3 reads CTTPGIRYEQYF. The CDR3 DNA follows: TGCACCACCCCGGGGATACGTTACGAGCAGTACTTC.

V is TRBV7-8 and J is TRBJ1-5, with D uncertain. The V end was cut by 5 bases, the J end by 7 bases, with 12 bases between. The CDR3 is made up of 13 amino acids. Germline loops: CDR1 SGHVS, CDR2 FQNEAQ. CDR3: CASSLDPAQPQHF. The DNA of the CDR3 is TGTGCCAGCAGCCTAGACCCAGCCCAGCCCCAGCATTTT.